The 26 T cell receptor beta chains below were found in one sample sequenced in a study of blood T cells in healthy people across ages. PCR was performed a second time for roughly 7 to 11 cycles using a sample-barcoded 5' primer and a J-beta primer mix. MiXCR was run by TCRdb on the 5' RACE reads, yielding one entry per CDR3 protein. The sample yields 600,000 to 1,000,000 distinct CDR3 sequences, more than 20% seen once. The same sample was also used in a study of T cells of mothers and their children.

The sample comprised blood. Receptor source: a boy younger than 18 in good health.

The CDR3 protein is CASSGRVGSGASNYGYTF. CDR3 coding DNA: TGTGCCAGCAGTGGGCGAGTGGGCAGTGGAGCGTCTAACTATGGCTACACCTTC. The V and J genes are TRBV6-1 and TRBJ1-2; D gene ambiguous. The V gene lost 4 bases and the J gene lost 0 bases, with 21 bases spanning the gap. The CDR3 runs to 18 residues. Germline lookup yields CDR1 MNHNS and CDR2 SASEGT.

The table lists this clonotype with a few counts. As DNA, the CDR3 is TGCGCCAGCAGCTTGACCGGGTCCTTCTATGGCTACACCTTC. Translation gives CASSLTGSFYGYTF. The V gene is TRBV5-1, the J gene TRBJ1-2; unclear D gene. Germline V gene data show CDR1 as SGHRS and CDR2 as YFSETQ. This CDR3 has 14 amino acids. V dropped 1 base and J dropped 4 bases, with 11 bases sitting between them.

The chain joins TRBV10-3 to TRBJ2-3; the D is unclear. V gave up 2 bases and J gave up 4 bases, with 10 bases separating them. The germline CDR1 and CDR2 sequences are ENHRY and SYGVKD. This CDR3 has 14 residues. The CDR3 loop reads CAISEVGKSDTQYF. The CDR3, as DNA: TGTGCCATCAGTGAGGTTGGGAAATCAGATACGCAGTATTTT.

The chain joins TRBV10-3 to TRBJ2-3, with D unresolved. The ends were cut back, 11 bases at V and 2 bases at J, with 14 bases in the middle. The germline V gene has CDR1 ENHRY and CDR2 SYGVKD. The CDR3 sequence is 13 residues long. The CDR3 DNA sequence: TGTGCCGCCGCGCCCCTCGTCACAGATACGCAGTATTTT. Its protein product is CAAAPLVTDTQYF.

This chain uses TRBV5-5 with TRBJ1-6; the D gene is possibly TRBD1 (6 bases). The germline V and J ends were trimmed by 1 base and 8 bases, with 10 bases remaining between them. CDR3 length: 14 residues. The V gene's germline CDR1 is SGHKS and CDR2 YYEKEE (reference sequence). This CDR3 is CASSLPDRYSPLHF. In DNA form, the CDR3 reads TGTGCCAGCAGCTTGCCCGACAGGTATTCACCCCTCCACTTT.

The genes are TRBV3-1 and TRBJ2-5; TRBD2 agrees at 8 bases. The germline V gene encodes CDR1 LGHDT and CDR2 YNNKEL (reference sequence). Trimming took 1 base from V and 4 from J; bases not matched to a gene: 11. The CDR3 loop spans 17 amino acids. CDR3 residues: CASSQVAGGGPRETQYF. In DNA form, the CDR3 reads TGTGCCAGCAGCCAAGTTGCCGGCGGGGGGCCCCGAGAGACCCAGTACTTC.

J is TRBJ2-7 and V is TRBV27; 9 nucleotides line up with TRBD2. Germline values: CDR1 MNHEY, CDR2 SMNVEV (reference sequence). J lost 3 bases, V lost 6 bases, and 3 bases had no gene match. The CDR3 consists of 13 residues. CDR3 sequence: CASSVAGVYEQYF. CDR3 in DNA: TGTGCCAGCAGCGTAGCGGGAGTCTACGAGCAGTACTTC.

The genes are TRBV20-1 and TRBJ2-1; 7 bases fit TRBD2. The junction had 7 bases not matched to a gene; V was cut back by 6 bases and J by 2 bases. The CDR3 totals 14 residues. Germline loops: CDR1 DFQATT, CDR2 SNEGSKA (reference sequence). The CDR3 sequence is CSAPELAAYNEQFF. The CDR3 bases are TGCAGTGCCCCCGAGCTAGCGGCCTACAATGAGCAGTTCTTC.

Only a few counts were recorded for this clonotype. DNA of the CDR3: TGTGCCAGCAGTCCGGGACTGCTACCCTACGAGCAGTACTTC. Its protein product is CASSPGLLPYEQYF. The chain has TRBV27 and TRBJ2-7; D may be TRBD2 (6 bases). The CDR3 totals 14 residues. The V and J ends lost 5 bases and 2 bases respectively, with 13 bases between them. Germline V CDR1 and CDR2: MNHEY, SMNVEV (reference sequence).

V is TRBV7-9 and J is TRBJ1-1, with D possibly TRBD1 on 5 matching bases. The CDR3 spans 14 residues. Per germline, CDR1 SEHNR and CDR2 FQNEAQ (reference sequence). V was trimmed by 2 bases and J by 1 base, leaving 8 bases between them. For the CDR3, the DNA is TGTGCCAGCAGCTTACAGGGTCCGAACACTGAAGCTTTCTTT. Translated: CASSLQGPNTEAFF.

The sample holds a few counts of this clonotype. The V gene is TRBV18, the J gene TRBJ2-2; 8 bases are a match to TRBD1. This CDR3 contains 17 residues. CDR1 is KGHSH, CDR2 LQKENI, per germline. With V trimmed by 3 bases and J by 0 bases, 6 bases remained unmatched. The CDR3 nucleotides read TGTGCCAGCTCACCTTCGGACAGGGCCTCGAACACCGGGGAGCTGTTTTTT. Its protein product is CASSPSDRASNTGELFF.

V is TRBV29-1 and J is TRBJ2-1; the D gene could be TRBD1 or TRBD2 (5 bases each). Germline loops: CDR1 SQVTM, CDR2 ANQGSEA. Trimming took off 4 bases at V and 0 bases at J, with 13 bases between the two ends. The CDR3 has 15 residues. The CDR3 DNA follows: TGCAGCGTTGGGAGGACCGACAGCTCCTACAATGAGCAGTTCTTC. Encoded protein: CSVGRTDSSYNEQFF.

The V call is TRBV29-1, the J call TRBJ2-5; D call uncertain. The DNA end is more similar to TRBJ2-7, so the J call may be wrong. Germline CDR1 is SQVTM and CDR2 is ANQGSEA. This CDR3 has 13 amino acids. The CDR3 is CSVVLAGNYEQYF. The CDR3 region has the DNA TGCAGCGTTGTATTGGCAGGTAACTACGAGCAGTACTTC.

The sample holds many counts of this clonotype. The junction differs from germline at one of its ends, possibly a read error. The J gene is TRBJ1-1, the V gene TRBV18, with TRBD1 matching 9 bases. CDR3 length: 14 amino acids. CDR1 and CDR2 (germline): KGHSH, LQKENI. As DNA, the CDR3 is TGCGCCAGCAGCCCGGGACAGGGGAACACTGAAGCTTTCTTT. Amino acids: CASSPGQGNTEAFF.

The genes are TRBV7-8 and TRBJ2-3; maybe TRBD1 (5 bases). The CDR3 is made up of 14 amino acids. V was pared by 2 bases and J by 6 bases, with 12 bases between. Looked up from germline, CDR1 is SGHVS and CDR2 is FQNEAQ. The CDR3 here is CASSLNRFIDTQYF. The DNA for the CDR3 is TGTGCCAGCAGCTTAAACAGGTTCATCGATACGCAGTATTTT.

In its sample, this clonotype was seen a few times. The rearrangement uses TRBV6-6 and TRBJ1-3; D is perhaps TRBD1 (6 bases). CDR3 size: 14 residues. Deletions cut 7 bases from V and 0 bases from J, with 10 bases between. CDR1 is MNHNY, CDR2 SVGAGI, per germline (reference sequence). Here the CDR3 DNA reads TGTGCCAGCATAACAGGGAACTCTGGAAACACCATATATTTT. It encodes CASITGNSGNTIYF.

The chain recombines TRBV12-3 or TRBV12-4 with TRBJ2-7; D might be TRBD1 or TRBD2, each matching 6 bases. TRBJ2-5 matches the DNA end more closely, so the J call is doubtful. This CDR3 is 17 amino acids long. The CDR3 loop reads CASSLSRRGGYQETQYF. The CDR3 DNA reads TGTGCCAGCAGTTTAAGTAGGAGAGGGGGGTACCAAGAGACCCAGTACTTC.

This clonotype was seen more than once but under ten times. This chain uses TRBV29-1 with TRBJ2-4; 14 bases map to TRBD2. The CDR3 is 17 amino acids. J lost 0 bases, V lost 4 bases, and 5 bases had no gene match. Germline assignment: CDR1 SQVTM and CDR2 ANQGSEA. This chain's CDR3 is CSVGGLAGVLAKNIQYF. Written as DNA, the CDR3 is TGCAGCGTTGGGGGACTAGCGGGAGTACTAGCCAAAAACATTCAGTACTTC.

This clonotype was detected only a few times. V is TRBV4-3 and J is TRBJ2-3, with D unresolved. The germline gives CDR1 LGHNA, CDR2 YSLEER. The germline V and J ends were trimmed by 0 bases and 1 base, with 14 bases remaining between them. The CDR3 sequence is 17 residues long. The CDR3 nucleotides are TGCGCCAGCAGCCAAGAGGGAAAATTACTGGGCACAGATACGCAGTATTTT. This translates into CASSQEGKLLGTDTQYF.

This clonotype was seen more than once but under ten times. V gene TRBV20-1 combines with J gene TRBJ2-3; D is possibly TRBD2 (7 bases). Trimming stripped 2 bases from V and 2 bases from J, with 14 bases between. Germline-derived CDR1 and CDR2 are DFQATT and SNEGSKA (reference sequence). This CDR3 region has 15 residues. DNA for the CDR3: TGCAGTGCTAGAACTGCGGGGGCACCCACAGATACGCAGTATTTT. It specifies CSARTAGAPTDTQYF.

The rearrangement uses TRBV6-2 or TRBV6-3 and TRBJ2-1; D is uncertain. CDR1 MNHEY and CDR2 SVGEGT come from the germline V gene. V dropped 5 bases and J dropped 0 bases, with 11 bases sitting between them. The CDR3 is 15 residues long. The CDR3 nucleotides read TGTGCCAGCAGTCCTTGGATGAGCTCCTACAATGAGCAGTTCTTC. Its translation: CASSPWMSSYNEQFF.

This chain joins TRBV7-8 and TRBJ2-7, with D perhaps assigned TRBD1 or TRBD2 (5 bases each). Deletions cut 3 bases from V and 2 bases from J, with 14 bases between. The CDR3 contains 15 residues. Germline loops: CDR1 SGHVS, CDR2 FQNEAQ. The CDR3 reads CASSLGDNLPYEQYF. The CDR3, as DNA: TGTGCCAGCAGCTTGGGGGATAACTTGCCCTACGAGCAGTACTTC.

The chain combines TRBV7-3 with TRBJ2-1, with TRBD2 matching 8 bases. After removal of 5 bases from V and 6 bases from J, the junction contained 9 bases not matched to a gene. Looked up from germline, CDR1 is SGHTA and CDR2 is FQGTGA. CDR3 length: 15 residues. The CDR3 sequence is CASSLRAGAGNEQFF. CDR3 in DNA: TGTGCCAGCAGCCTCAGAGCGGGAGCGGGCAATGAGCAGTTCTTC.

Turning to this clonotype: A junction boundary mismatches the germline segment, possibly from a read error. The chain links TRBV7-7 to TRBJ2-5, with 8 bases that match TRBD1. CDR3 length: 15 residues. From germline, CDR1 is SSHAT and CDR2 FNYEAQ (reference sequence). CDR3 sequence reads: CASSSLTGGEETQYF. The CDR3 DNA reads TGTGCTAGCAGCTCGCTAACAGGGGGAGAAGAGACCCAGTACTTC.

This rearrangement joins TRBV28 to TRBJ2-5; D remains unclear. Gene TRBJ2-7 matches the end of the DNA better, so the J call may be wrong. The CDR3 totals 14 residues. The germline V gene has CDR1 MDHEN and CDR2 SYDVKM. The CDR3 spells CASSSPTVTYEQYF. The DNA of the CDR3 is TGTGCCAGCAGCTCCCCGACGGTTACCTACGAGCAGTACTTC.

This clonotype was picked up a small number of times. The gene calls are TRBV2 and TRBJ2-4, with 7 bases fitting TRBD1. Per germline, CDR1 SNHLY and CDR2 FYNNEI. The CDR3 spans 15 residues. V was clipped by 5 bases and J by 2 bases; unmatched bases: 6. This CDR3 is CASSIDRATKNIQYF. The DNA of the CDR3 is TGTGCCAGCAGTATCGACAGGGCAACCAAAAACATTCAGTACTTC.